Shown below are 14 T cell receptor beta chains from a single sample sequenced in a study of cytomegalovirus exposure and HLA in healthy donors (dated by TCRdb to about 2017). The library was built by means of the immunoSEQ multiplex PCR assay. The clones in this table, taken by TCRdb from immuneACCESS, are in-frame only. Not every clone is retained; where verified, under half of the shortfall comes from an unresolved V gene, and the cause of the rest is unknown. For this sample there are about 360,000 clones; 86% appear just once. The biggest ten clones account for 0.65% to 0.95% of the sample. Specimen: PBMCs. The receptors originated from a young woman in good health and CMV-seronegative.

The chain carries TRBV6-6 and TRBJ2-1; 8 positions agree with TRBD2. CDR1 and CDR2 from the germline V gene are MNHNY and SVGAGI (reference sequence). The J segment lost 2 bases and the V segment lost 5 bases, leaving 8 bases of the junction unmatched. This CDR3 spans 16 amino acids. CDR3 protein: CASSPTPTSAYNEQFF. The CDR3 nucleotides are TGTGCCAGCAGTCCCACACCGACTAGCGCCTACAATGAGCAGTTCTTC.

CDR3 sequence (DNA): TGTGCCAGCACTACTACAGGGAATCAGCCCCAGCATTTT. It is translated as CASTTTGNQPQHF. This sequence joins TRBV6-6 and TRBJ1-5, with D possibly being TRBD1 (6 bases). V was shortened by 7 bases and J by 4 bases, with 11 bases between the two germline ends. Per the germline V gene, CDR1 is MNHNY and CDR2 is SVGAGI (reference sequence). CDR3 length equals 13 residues.

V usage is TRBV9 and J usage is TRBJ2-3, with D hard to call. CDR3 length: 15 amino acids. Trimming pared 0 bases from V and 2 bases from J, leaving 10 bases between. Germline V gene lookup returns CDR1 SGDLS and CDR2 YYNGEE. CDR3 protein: CASSVVSVSTDTQYF. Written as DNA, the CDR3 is TGTGCCAGCAGCGTAGTATCCGTTTCCACAGATACGCAGTATTTT.

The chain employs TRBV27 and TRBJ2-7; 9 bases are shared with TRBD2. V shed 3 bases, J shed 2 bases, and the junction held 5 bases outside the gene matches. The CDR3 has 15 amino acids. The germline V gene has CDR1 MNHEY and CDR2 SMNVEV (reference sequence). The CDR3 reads CASSFGSGGTYEQYF. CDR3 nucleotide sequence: TGTGCCAGCAGTTTTGGCAGCGGGGGGACCTACGAGCAGTACTTC.

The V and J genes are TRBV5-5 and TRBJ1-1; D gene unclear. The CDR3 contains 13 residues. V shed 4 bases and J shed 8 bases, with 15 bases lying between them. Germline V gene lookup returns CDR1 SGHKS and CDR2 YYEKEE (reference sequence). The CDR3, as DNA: TGTGCCAGCAGCCACCGGTTGGCGAGGGAAGCTTTCTTT. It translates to CASSHRLAREAFF.

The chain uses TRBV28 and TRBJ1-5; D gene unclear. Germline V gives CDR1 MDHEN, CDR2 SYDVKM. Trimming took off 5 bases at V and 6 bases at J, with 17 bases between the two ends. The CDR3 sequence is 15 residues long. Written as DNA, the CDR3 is TGTGCCAGCAGTACTACCACTCGAGAAATTCAGCCCCAGCATTTT. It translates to CASSTTTREIQPQHF. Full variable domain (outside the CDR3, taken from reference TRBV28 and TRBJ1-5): DVKVTQSSRYLVKRTGEKVFLECVQDMDHENMFWYRQDPGLGLRLIYFSYDVKMKEKGDIPEGYSVSREKKERFSLILESASTNQTSMYLCASSTTTREIQPQHFGDGTRLSIL.

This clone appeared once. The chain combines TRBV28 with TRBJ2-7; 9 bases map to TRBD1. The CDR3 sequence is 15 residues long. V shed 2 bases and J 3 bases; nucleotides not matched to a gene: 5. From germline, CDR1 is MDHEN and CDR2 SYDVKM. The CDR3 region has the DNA TGTGCCAGCAGTTTAGGGGGGACAGGGTACTACGAGCAGTACTTC. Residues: CASSLGGTGYYEQYF. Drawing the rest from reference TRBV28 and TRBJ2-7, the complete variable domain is DVKVTQSSRYLVKRTGEKVFLECVQDMDHENMFWYRQDPGLGLRLIYFSYDVKMKEKGDIPEGYSVSREKKERFSLILESASTNQTSMYLCASSLGGTGYYEQYFGPGTRLTVT.

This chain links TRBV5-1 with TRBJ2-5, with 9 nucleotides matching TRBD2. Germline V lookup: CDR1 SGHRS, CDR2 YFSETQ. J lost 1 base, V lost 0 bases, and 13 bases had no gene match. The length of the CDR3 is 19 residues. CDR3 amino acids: CASSLGPLSGGPVQETQYF. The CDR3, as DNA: TGCGCCAGCAGCTTGGGACCGCTTAGCGGGGGTCCCGTCCAAGAGACCCAGTACTTC.

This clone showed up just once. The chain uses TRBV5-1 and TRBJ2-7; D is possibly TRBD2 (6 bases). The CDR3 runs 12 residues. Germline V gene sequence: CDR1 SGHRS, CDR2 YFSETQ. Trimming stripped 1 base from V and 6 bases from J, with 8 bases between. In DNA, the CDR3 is TGCGCCAGCAGCTTGATCGGGGGCGAGCAGTACTTC. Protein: CASSLIGGEQYF.

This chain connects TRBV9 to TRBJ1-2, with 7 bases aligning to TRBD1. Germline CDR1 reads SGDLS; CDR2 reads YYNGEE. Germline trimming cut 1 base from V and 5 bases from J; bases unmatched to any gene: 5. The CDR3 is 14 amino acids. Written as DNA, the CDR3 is TGTGCCAGCAGCGTATCGACAGGGTTTTATGGCTACACCTTC. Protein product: CASSVSTGFYGYTF.

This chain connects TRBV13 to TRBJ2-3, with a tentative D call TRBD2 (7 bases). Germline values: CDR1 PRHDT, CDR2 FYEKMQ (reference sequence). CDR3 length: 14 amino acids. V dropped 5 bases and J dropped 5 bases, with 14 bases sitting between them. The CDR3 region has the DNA TGTGCCAGCAGCCAGGGGCTAGCGGAAGATACGCAGTATTTT. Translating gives CASSQGLAEDTQYF.

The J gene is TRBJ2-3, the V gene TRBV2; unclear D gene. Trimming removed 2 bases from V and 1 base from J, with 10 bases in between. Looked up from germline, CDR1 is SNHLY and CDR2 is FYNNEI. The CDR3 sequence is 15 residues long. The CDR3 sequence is CASSELAFGTDTQYF. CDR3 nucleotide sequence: TGTGCCAGCAGTGAACTGGCATTCGGCACAGATACGCAGTATTTT.

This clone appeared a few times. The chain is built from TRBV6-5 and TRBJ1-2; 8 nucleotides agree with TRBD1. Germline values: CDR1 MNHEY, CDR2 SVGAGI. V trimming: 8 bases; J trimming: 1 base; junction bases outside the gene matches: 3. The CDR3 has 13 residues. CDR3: CASHRGINYGYTF. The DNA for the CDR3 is TGTGCCAGCCACAGGGGGATTAACTATGGCTACACCTTC.

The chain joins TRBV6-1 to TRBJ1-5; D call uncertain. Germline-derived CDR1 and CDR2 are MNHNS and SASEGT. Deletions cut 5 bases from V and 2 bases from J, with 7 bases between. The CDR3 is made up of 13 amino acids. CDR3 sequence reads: CASSSLGNQPQHF. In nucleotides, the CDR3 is TGTGCCAGCAGTTCGTTAGGCAATCAGCCCCAGCATTTT.